This is a list of T cell receptor beta chains from one sample in a study of control samples from healthy donors and cancer patients. Sequenced by immunoSEQ multiplex PCR; TCRdb stores in-frame clones only, minus some. The sample holds 400,000 to 500,000 clones; approximately 90% are singletons and the top ten take 5% to 8%. Sequencing was done on a sample of PBMCs. These receptors were obtained from a man aged 35-49 years with head and neck cancer. Each CDR3 is given with its conserved first and last residue. The D gene is left open where the match is weak. A clone size is listed for some rows: how often the clone was seen (once, few, many), or a class if it is expanded.

>-|-|TRBJ1-2|TRBV28
CASSRLIQAAHGYTF
TGTGCCAGCAGCCGCTTAATACAGGCGGCCCATGGCTACACCTTC
>-|-|TRBJ1-4|TRBV30
CAWSGTEPNEKLFF
TGTGCCTGGTCCGGGACGGAGCCTAATGAAAAACTGTTTTTT
>-|-|TRBJ1-1|TRBV5-1
CASSLAPRGNDIGGTEAFF
TGCGCCAGCAGCTTGGCCCCACGAGGGAACGATATAGGGGGCACTGAAGCTTTCTTT
>-|-|TRBJ2-3|TRBV5-1
CASSLQDTDTQYF
TGCGCCAGCAGCTTACAGGACACAGATACGCAGTATTTT
>once|TRBD1|TRBJ1-2|TRBV7-2
CASSLGQGNYGYTF
TGTGCCAGCAGCTTAGGACAGGGAAACTATGGCTACACCTTC
>-|-|TRBJ2-6|TRBV15
CATSTGGSGANVLTF
TGTGCCACCAGCACCGGAGGTTCTGGGGCCAACGTCCTGACTTTC
>-|TRBD2|TRBJ2-2|TRBV4-1
CASSQEGLAPEPGELFF
TGCGCCAGCAGCCAAGAGGGACTAGCTCCGGAGCCCGGGGAGCTGTTTTTT
>-|-|TRBJ1-2|TRBV28
CASSSFPPRVHGYTF
TGTGCCAGCAGTTCCTTTCCCCCCAGGGTTCATGGCTACACCTTC
>-|-|TRBJ1-1|TRBV2
CASTIGRVNTEAFF
TGTGCCAGCACCATTGGGCGTGTGAACACTGAAGCTTTCTTT
>-|-|TRBJ1-2|TRBV7-3
CASSLMGLGGYTF
TGTGCCAGCAGCTTAATGGGCCTAGGGGGCTACACCTTC
>-|TRBD2|TRBJ2-1|TRBV11-2
CASSPEAGAYNEQFF
TGTGCCAGCAGCCCTGAAGCGGGGGCCTACAATGAGCAGTTCTTC
>-|-|TRBJ1-5|TRBV25-1
CATSRWVANQPQHF
TGTGCCACAAGTAGGTGGGTGGCCAATCAGCCCCAGCATTTT
>-|-|TRBJ1-4|TRBV19
CAASGVGTTNEKLFF
TGTGCCGCATCAGGAGTTGGGACGACTAATGAAAAACTGTTTTTT
>-|-|TRBJ1-1|TRBV27
CASSPFGGLGTEAFF
TGTGCCAGCAGTCCATTCGGGGGATTGGGCACTGAAGCTTTCTTT
>-|TRBD1|TRBJ1-5|TRBV6-5
CASSPDRAQPQHF
TGTGCCAGCAGTCCGGACAGGGCACAGCCCCAGCATTTT
>-|-|TRBJ2-2|TRBV28
CASSPPTGRLFF
TGTGCCAGCAGTCCACCAACAGGGCGGCTGTTTTTT
>-|-|TRBJ2-7|TRBV10-3
CAISELGQRNSYEQYF
TGTGCCATCAGTGAGTTAGGACAGCGGAACTCCTACGAGCAGTACTTC
>-|TRBD1|TRBJ2-7|TRBV15
CATSSRQGMFDEQYF
TGTGCCACCAGCTCCAGACAGGGGATGTTCGACGAGCAGTACTTC
>-|TRBD1|TRBJ1-5|TRBV6-5
CASRDRSNQPQHF
TGTGCCAGCAGGGACAGGAGCAATCAGCCCCAGCATTTT
>-|TRBD1|TRBJ1-1|TRBV7-3
CASSPQTGGNTEAFF
TGTGCCAGCAGCCCCCAGACAGGGGGCAACACTGAAGCTTTCTTT
>-|-|TRBJ2-6|TRBV2
CASSERTGANVLTF
TGTGCCAGCAGTGAAAGAACCGGGGCCAACGTCCTGACTTTC
>-|TRBD2|TRBJ2-3|TRBV20-1
CSASLPAGGTDTQYF
TGCAGTGCTAGTCTGCCAGCGGGGGGCACAGATACGCAGTATTTT
>-|-|TRBJ2-5|TRBV4-2
CASSQDLAYGSQETQYF
TGTGCCAGCAGCCAAGATCTAGCGTACGGCTCCCAAGAGACCCAGTACTTC
>-|TRBD2|TRBJ2-2|TRBV5-5
CASSPGLAGGPGTGELFF
TGTGCCAGCAGCCCGGGACTAGCGGGGGGGCCGGGCACCGGGGAGCTGTTTTTT
>-|TRBD1|TRBJ2-7|TRBV4-1
CASSPVKGALEQYF
TGCGCCAGCAGCCCAGTGAAGGGGGCTCTGGAGCAGTACTTC
>-|-|TRBJ2-2|TRBV4-3
CASSQRMGPHTGELFF
TGCGCCAGCAGCCAACGCATGGGTCCACACACCGGGGAGCTGTTTTTT
>-|-|TRBJ1-1|TRBV25-1
CASRSKVAEAFF
TGTGCCAGCAGAAGTAAGGTGGCTGAAGCTTTCTTT
>-|-|TRBJ2-4|TRBV13
CASSYTRDPLAKNIQYF
TGTGCCAGCAGCTACACAAGGGACCCTCTAGCCAAAAACATTCAGTACTTC
>-|-|TRBJ1-6|TRBV6-5
CASSYSGPYNSPLHF
TGTGCCAGCAGTTACTCCGGTCCCTATAATTCACCCCTCCACTTT
>-|TRBD1|TRBJ1-2|TRBV13
CASSSGTEANYGYTF
TGTGCCAGCAGCTCCGGGACAGAAGCTAACTATGGCTACACCTTC
>-|-|TRBJ2-7|TRBV11-2
CASSSPPRQYF
TGTGCCAGCAGCTCCCCCCCTAGACAGTACTTC
>-|-|TRBJ1-6|TRBV18
CASSPELITNSPLHF
TGTGCCAGCTCACCTGAACTGATCACTAATTCACCCCTCCACTTT